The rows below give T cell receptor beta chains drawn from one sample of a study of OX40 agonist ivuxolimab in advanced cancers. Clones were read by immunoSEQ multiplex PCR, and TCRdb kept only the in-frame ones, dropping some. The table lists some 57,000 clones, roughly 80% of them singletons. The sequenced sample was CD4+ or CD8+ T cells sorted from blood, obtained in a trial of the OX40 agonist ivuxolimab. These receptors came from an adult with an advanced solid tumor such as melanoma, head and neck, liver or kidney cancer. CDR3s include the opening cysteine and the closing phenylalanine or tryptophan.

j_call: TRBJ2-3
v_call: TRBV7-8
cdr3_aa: CASSPYRVLAGGTDTQYF

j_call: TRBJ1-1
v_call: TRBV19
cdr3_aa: CATLDRGGMNTEAFF

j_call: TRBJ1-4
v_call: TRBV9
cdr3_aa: CASSGTSGRPNEKLFF

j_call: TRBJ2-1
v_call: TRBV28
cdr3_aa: CASISVSSYNEQFF

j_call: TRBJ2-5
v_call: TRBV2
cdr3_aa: CASRVLAGGRETRYF

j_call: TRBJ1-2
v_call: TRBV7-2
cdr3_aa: CASSLPSQAGGYTF

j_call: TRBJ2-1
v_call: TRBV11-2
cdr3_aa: CASSFSVGTSLNEQFF

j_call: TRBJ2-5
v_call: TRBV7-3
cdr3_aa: CASSKGQGGDLQETQYF

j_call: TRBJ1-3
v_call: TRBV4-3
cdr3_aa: CASSPGANSGNTIYF

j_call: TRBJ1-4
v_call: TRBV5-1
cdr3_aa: CASTYEGEAKLFF

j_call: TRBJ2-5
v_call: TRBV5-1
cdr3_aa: CASSLRGDLQETQYF

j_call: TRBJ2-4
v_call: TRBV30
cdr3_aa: CAWRVTTGNIQYF

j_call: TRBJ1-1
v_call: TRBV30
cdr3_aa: CAWSRDTEAFF

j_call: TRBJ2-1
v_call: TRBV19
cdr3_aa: CASKSGGAGEQFF

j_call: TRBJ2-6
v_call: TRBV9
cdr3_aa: CASSAAGALGANVLTF

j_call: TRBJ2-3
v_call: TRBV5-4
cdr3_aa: CASSPGAMVTDTQYF

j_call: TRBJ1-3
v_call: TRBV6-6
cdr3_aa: CASGTGTGALTIYF

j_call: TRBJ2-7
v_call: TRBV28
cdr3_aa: CASRSGTSGYEQYF

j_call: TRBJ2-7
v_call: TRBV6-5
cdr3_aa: CATQVGTLAIEQYF

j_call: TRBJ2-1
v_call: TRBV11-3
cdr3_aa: CASSALTTNEQFF

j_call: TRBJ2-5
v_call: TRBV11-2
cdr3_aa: CASSFQPSGGETQYF

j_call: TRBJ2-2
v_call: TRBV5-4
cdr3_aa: CASSLVRGRDGELFF

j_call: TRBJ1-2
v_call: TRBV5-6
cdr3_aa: CASSLLPYGYTF

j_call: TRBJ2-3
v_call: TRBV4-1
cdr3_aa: CASSPRRERDTQYF

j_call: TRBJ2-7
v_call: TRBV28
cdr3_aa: CASSTTGYEQYF

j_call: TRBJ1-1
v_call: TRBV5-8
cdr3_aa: CASSFRGRLAFF

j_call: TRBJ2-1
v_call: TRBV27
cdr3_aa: CASSFVQGGYNEQFF

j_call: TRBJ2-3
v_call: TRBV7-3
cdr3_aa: CASSPMGLAGADTQYF

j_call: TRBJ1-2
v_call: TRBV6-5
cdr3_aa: CASSGPYTF

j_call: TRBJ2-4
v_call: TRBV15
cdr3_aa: CATSGRTGRDIQYF

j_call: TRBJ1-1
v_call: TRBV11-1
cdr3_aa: CASSRKGAVTEAFF

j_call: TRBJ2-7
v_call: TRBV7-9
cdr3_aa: CASSLRSVDEQYF

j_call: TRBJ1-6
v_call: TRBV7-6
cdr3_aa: CASSLATGIDSPLHF

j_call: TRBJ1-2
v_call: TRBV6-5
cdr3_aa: CASSGKELSYTF

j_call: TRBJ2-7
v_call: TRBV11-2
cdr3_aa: CASSLAASGGYEQYF

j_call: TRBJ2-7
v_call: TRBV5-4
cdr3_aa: CASSADRGRNEQYF

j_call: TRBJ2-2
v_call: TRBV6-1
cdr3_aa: CASSELGGGELFF

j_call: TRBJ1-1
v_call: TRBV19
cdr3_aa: CASSIVGEGAFF

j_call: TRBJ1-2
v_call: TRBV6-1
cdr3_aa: CAATGGWNGYTF

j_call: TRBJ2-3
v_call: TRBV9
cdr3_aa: CASSEHHQPADTQYF

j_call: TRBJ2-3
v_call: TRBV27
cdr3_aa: CASSSTGWRTDTQYF

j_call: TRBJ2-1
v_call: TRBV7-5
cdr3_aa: CARSPGLAGGNEQFF

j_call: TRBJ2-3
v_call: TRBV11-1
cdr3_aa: CASSVAVYSTDTQYF

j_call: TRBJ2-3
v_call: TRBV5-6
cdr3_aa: CASSVSDTQYF

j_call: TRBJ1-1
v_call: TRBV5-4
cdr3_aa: CASSYRRNTEAFF

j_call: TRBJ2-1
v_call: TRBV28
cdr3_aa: CASSLPGIYNEQFF

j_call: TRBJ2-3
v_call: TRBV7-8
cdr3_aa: CASRGSSTDTQYF

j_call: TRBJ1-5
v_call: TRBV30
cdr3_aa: CAWSVTMDQPQHF

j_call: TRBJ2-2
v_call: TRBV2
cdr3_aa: CASSEWGVRTGELFF

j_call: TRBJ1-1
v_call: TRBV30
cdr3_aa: CAWSVQQKAFF

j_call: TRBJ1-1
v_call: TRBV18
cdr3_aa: CASSPPEGGDTEAFF

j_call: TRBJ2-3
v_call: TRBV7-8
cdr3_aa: CASSSGLAGGRTDTQYF

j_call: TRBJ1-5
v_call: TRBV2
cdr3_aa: CASSGTGGSNQPQHF

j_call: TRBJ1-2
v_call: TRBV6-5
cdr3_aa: CASRETNRDGYTF

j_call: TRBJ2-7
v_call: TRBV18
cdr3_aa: CASSQGGAEQYF

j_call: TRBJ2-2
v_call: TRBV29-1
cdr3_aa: CSVSGQGIGELFF

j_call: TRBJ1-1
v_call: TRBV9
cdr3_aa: CASSDRQGAVGTEAFF

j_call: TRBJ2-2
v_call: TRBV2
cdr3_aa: CASSVPQGELFF

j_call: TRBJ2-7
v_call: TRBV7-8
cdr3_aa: CASSLRLDEQYF